Listed below are T cell receptor beta chains from one sample, sequenced in a study of blood T cell repertoires in COVID-19. TCRdb keeps only in-frame clones here, not all; method: immunoSEQ multiplex PCR. Found here are over 200,000 clones, around 84% of them singletons; the top ten hold roughly 20%. The sample was peripheral blood. The receptors derive from a woman older than 75 with active or convalescent COVID-19. The CDR3 runs from the conserved cysteine through the conserved F or W. Each record gives: CDR3 protein, CDR3 length, V gene.

CAWSSTDRGHGYTF,14,TRBV30
CSVEGQSGTEAFF,13,TRBV29-1
CASSSDRGEGTGELFF,16,TRBV27
CASSSNSEQFF,11,TRBV7-3
CASSERPSSYNEQFF,15,TRBV9
CASSRSLAALSYEQYF,16,TRBV4-2
CASSEFSGGNTEAFF,15,TRBV2
CASSPPGGTGNTIYF,15,TRBV3-1/TRBV3-2
CASSRQAGVGTGELFF,16,TRBV4-1
CASSLYSNQPQHF,13,TRBV11-2
CASSQDVARGEYGYTF,16,TRBV4-3
CASSFAPRSGGRAGYEQYF,19,TRBV7-2
CASSLAQGPYEQYF,14,TRBV27
CASRELLATQETQYF,15,TRBV3-1/TRBV3-2
CASSSFGGYNEQFF,14,TRBV7-3
CASSLQQGLGYEQYF,15,TRBV5-1
CASSLRSLGPNYGYTF,16,TRBV5-6
CASSSLRGSASGNTIYF,17,TRBV7-9
CASSQRGPGNSPLHF,15,TRBV4-1
CASSSMGLFNSPLHF,15,TRBV7-2
CASSMTSPLVVFF,13,TRBV6-6
CAIETGRNPTEAFF,14,TRBV10-3
CASSFGAGNTIYF,13,TRBV7-9
CASSPGQGDQPQHF,14,TRBV19
CASRDRGRYGYTF,13,TRBV30
CASSLWGLPGDEQYF,15,TRBV7-2
CAWSNGDSGNTIYF,14,TRBV30
CASSYQDRGNEKLFF,15,TRBV6-5
CASSQGVSAGGRYEQYF,17,TRBV4-2
CASSQEGTVYEQYF,14,TRBV5-1
CAWSQGGSEKLFF,13,TRBV30
CASSQSSVEVVEAFF,15,TRBV23-1
CATSDLRGKTQYF,13,TRBV24-1
CASSLALAGASQYF,14,TRBV5-4
CASSRTGVVNEQFF,14,TRBV6-2/TRBV6-3
CAWSVNRGRGSPLHF,15,TRBV30
CASGGSLAGNTIYF,14,TRBV2